One and the same sample provided the 23 T cell receptor beta chains below, sequenced in a study of blood T cell repertoires in COVID-19. Assay: immunoSEQ multiplex PCR; the TCRdb copy retains only in-frame clones and omits some. The sample lists 250,000 to 300,000 clones, over 85% occurring once. The sample taken for sequencing was peripheral blood. The receptors shown here come from a woman aged 25-40 years with COVID-19, enrolled during active disease.

CDR3 coding DNA: TGTGCCAGCAGCTTGGACAGGGGGCCTGGAAACACCATATATTTT. It encodes CASSLDRGPGNTIYF. The chain employs TRBV7-9 and TRBJ1-3; 11 nucleotides align to TRBD1. Germline CDR1 is SEHNR and CDR2 is FQNEAQ (reference sequence). Trimming at V came to 3 bases and at J to 2 bases, leaving 0 bases not matched to a gene. This CDR3 has 15 residues.

The chain combines TRBV30 with TRBJ1-4; TRBD1 aligns across 7 bases. V dropped 5 bases and J dropped 7; count of bases not matched to a gene: 7. The germline V gene has CDR1 GTSNPN and CDR2 SVGIG (reference sequence). This CDR3 has 13 residues. Written as DNA, the CDR3 is TGTGCCTGGCAGGGACAGTCCGGTGAAAAACTGTTTTTT. Its protein product is CAWQGQSGEKLFF.

This clone was detected only once. The rearrangement joins TRBV5-1 to TRBJ1-6, with 7 bases that match TRBD1. With V trimmed by 0 bases and J by 6 bases, 6 bases remained unmatched. The CDR3 spans 16 residues. In germline, CDR1 is SGHRS, CDR2 YFSETQ. As DNA, the CDR3 is TGCGCCAGCAGCTTGGCCTTGGGGACAGCTAATTCACCCCTCCACTTT. It yields the protein CASSLALGTANSPLHF.

V and J are TRBV6-6 and TRBJ1-2, with TRBD1 matching 9 bases. V shed 5 bases, J shed 4 bases, and the junction held 14 bases outside the gene matches. The CDR3 loop spans 17 amino acids. Per germline, CDR1 MNHNY and CDR2 SVGAGI (reference sequence). CDR3 loop: CASSPLRPDRGTYGYTF. In nucleotides, the CDR3 is TGTGCCAGCAGTCCATTACGGCCCGACAGGGGGACCTATGGCTACACCTTC.

This clone is a singleton in its sample. The chain joins TRBV5-4 to TRBJ2-7, with 7 bases identical to TRBD1. With V trimmed by 8 bases and J by 4 bases, 6 bases remained unmatched. The germline CDR1 and CDR2 sequences are SGHNT and YYREEE (reference sequence). The CDR3 totals 12 residues. The CDR3 protein is CARGDRAYEQYF. CDR3 coding DNA: TGTGCCAGGGGAGACAGGGCGTACGAGCAGTACTTC. Full variable domain (missing parts from reference TRBV5-4 and TRBJ2-7): ETGVTQSPTHLIKTRGQQVTLRCSSQSGHNTVSWYQQALGQGPQFIFQYYREEENGRGNFPPRFSGLQFPNYSSELNVNALELDDSALYLCARGDRAYEQYFGPGTRLTVT.

V usage is TRBV2 and J usage is TRBJ2-5; 7 bases are a match to TRBD1. V was clipped by 7 bases and J by 3 bases; unmatched bases: 8. The germline V gene encodes CDR1 SNHLY and CDR2 FYNNEI. CDR3 length: 14 residues. The CDR3 protein is CASMFMTGKETQYF. CDR3 coding DNA: TGTGCCAGCATGTTTATGACAGGGAAAGAGACCCAGTACTTC.

This clone showed up just a few times. This chain joins TRBV19 and TRBJ1-6; TRBD1 agrees at 7 bases. V shed 4 bases and J 7 bases; nucleotides not matched to a gene: 7. There are 15 residues in the CDR3. Germline CDR1 reads LNHDA; CDR2 reads SQIVND (reference sequence). The CDR3 region is CASSSRTGWNSPLHF. The CDR3 DNA follows: TGTGCCAGTAGTAGCAGGACAGGTTGGAATTCACCCCTCCACTTT. Full variable domain (missing parts from reference TRBV19 and TRBJ1-6): DGGITQSPKYLFRKEGQNVTLSCEQNLNHDAMYWYRQDPGQGLRLIYYSQIVNDFQKGDIAEGYSVSREKKESFPLTVTSAQKNPTAFYLCASSSRTGWNSPLHFGNGTRLTVT.

This chain joins TRBV5-1 and TRBJ2-7; D uncertain. The CDR3 loop spans 14 amino acids. Germline V gene sequence: CDR1 SGHRS, CDR2 YFSETQ. Trimming stripped 0 bases from V and 2 bases from J, with 9 bases between. The CDR3 sequence: CASSLGERTYEQYF. CDR3 nucleotides: TGCGCCAGCAGCTTGGGCGAGCGTACCTACGAGCAGTACTTC.

This chain connects TRBV27 to TRBJ2-2; D is undetermined. Germline V gives CDR1 MNHEY, CDR2 SMNVEV (reference sequence). The V end lost 3 bases, the J end lost 6 bases, and 5 bases lay between the germline ends. The CDR3 runs 12 residues. The CDR3 DNA reads TGTGCCAGCAGTTTTCCTCCCGGGGAGCTGTTTTTT. It yields the protein CASSFPPGELFF.

The V and J genes are TRBV6-5 and TRBJ1-1, with 9 positions matching TRBD1. The CDR3 is 14 amino acids. Trimming at V came to 7 bases and at J to 5 bases, leaving 8 bases not matched to a gene. In germline, CDR1 is MNHEY, CDR2 SVGAGI. In DNA form, the CDR3 reads TGTGCCAGCACCTTTACAGGGGGCAGTACTGAAGCTTTCTTT. Residues: CASTFTGGSTEAFF.

The genes are TRBV15 and TRBJ1-6; no firm D call. V was cut by 9 bases and J by 8 bases, with 17 bases left in between. Germline loops: CDR1 LNHNV, CDR2 YYDKDF (reference sequence). This CDR3 is built from 14 residues. The CDR3 sequence: CATQSGSDYSPLHF. In nucleotides, the CDR3 is TGTGCCACGCAATCGGGGTCAGACTATTCACCCCTCCACTTT.

The genes are TRBV28 and TRBJ1-4; no firm D call. V shed 5 bases and J shed 0 bases, with 4 bases lying between them. Germline V gene sequence: CDR1 MDHEN, CDR2 SYDVKM. The CDR3 consists of 13 residues. The DNA for the CDR3 is TGTGCCAGCAGTACTGCAACTAATGAAAAACTGTTTTTT. It translates to CASSTATNEKLFF.

The chain is built from TRBV27 and TRBJ2-1; 8 bases map to TRBD1. The germline V gene encodes CDR1 MNHEY and CDR2 SMNVEV (reference sequence). V was pared by 5 bases and J by 4 bases, with 7 bases of the junction left unmatched. The CDR3 sequence is 15 residues long. The CDR3 sequence is CASSLAGGPYNEQFF. DNA of the CDR3: TGTGCCAGCAGTCTCGCAGGGGGCCCTTACAATGAGCAGTTCTTC.

The CDR3 loop is CASSNPIRGIYEQYF. CDR3 nucleotides: TGTGCCAGCTCAAATCCTATAAGGGGGATCTACGAGCAGTACTTC. The genes are TRBV18 and TRBJ2-7; perhaps TRBD1 as D (6 bases). CDR1 and CDR2 (germline): KGHSH, LQKENI. With 5 bases removed from V and 3 bases from J, the gap between germline ends came to 17 bases. This CDR3 comprises 15 residues.

The rearrangement joins TRBV19 to TRBJ2-5; possible D gene TRBD2, 6 bases. V was cut by 3 bases and J by 5 bases, with 13 bases left in between. Germline V gene lookup returns CDR1 LNHDA and CDR2 SQIVND (reference sequence). The CDR3 has 14 residues. The CDR3 loop is CASSMTPSGETQYF. The DNA for the CDR3 is TGTGCCAGTAGTATGACCCCGAGCGGGGAGACCCAGTACTTC.

V usage is TRBV5-5 and J usage is TRBJ2-7; D not resolved. Trimming left V 5 bases short and J 2 bases short, with 20 bases between. The germline gives CDR1 SGHKS, CDR2 YYEKEE (reference sequence). The CDR3 totals 16 residues. The CDR3 nucleotides read TGTGCCAGCAGTTCCCCGGAGTGGCAGTCCCCCTACGAGCAGTACTTC. Amino acid sequence: CASSSPEWQSPYEQYF.

This sequence joins TRBV5-8 and TRBJ1-4; the match to TRBD1 covers 8 bases. Trimming removed 4 bases from V and 8 bases from J; junction bases left unmatched: 10. CDR1 is SGHTS and CDR2 is YDEGEE in the germline V gene. The CDR3 is 15 amino acids. CDR3 DNA sequence: TGTGCCAGCAGCCGTACCGGGACAGGCCAAGAAAAACTGTTTTTT. This translates into CASSRTGTGQEKLFF.

The chain carries TRBV3-1 (or the pseudogene TRBV3-2) and TRBJ2-4, with D uncertain. The V and J ends lost 5 bases and 3 bases respectively, with 17 bases between them. Germline V gene sequence: CDR1 LGHDT, CDR2 YNNKEL (reference sequence). This CDR3 contains 16 residues. The CDR3 DNA is TGTGCCAGCAGCAGCACCGCGGCAAAAGGCAAAAACATTCAGTACTTC. It specifies CASSSTAAKGKNIQYF.

The V and J genes are TRBV25-1 and TRBJ1-1, with D maybe TRBD1 (6 bases). The CDR3 is 12 amino acids. CDR1 and CDR2 from the germline V gene are MGHDK and SYGVNS. Deletions cut 3 bases from V and 5 bases from J, with 7 bases between. CDR3 bases: TGTGCCAGCAGTGAGGGGGCTACTGAAGCTTTCTTT. Its translation: CASSEGATEAFF.

The chain employs TRBV24-1 and TRBJ2-1; perhaps TRBD1 as D (6 bases). V was cut by 2 bases and J by 7 bases, with 11 bases left in between. This CDR3 is built from 14 residues. Per the germline V gene, CDR1 is KGHDR and CDR2 is SFDVKD. The CDR3 spells CATSDSGGRNEQFF. In nucleotides, the CDR3 is TGTGCCACCAGTGATTCTGGGGGCCGTAATGAGCAGTTCTTC.

The CDR3, as DNA: TGTGCCAGCAGTTTATATCAGGGGGCGGGTACTGAAGCTTTCTTT. This gives the protein CASSLYQGAGTEAFF. J is TRBJ1-1 and V is TRBV28; 8 bases align to TRBD1. CDR1 is MDHEN, CDR2 SYDVKM, per germline. The V segment lost 1 base and the J segment 5 bases; nucleotides outside the gene matches: 6. This CDR3 spans 15 amino acids.

This clone was seen once. In nucleotides, the CDR3 is TGTGCCAGCAGCCAACCAACTAGCGGGGGGGCCGATGAGCAGTTCTTC. Residues: CASSQPTSGGADEQFF. The genes are TRBV4-2 and TRBJ2-1, with 13 positions matching TRBD2. The germline V gene has CDR1 LGHNA and CDR2 YNFKEQ. The junction had 6 bases not matched to a gene; V was cut back by 2 bases and J by 8 bases. This CDR3 contains 16 residues.

This chain's CDR3 is CASSESGTGPFEQYF. The CDR3 bases are TGTGCCAGCAGTGAATCGGGGACAGGGCCGTTCGAGCAGTACTTC. The rearrangement joins TRBV2 to TRBJ2-7; 9 bases are a match to TRBD1. The ends lost 2 bases at V and 6 bases at J; junction bases unmatched: 8. This CDR3 is 15 amino acids long. Germline assignment: CDR1 SNHLY and CDR2 FYNNEI.